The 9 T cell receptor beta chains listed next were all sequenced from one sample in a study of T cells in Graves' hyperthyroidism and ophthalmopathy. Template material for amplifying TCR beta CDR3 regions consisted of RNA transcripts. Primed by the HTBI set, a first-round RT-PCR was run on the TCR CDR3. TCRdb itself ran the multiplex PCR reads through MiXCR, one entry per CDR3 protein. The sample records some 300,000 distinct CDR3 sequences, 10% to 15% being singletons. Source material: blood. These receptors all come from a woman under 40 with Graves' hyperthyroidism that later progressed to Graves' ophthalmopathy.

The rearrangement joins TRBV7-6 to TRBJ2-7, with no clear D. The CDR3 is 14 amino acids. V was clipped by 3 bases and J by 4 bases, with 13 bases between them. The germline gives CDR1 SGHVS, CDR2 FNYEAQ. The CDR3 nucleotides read TGTGCCAGCAGCTTGACGACAAGGTCTTACGAGCAGTACTTC. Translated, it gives CASSLTTRSYEQYF.

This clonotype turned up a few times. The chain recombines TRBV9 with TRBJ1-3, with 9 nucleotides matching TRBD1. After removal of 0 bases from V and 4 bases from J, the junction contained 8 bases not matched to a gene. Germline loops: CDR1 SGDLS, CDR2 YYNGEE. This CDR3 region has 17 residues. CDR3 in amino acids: CASSVDVQGAKGNTIYF. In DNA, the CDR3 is TGTGCCAGCAGCGTAGACGTACAGGGGGCGAAAGGAAACACCATATATTTT.

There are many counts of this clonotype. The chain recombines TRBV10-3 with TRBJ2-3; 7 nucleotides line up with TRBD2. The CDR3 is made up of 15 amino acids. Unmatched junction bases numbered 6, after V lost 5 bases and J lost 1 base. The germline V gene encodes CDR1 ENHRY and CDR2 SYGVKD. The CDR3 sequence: CAISWTSGGTDTQYF. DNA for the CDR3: TGTGCCATCAGTTGGACTAGTGGGGGCACAGATACGCAGTATTTT.

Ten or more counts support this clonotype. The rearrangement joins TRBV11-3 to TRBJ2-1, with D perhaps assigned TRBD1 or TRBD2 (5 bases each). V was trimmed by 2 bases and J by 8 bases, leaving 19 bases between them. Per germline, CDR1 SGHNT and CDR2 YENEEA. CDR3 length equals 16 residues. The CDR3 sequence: CASSLFPRDVEDEQFF. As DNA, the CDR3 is TGTGCCAGCAGCTTATTCCCCCGGGACGTTGAGGATGAGCAGTTCTTC.

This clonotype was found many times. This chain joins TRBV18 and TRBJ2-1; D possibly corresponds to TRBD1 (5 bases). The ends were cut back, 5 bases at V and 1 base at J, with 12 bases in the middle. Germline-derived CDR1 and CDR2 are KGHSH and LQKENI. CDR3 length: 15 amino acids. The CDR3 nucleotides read TGTGCCAGCTCAGCGACAGTTGTATCCTACAATGAGCAGTTCTTC. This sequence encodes CASSATVVSYNEQFF. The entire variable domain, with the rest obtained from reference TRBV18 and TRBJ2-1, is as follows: NAGVMQNPRHLVRRRGQEARLRCSPMKGHSHVYWYRQLPEEGLKFMVYLQKENIIDESGMPKERFSAEFPKEGPSILRIQQVVRGDSAAYFCASSATVVSYNEQFFGPGTRLTVL.

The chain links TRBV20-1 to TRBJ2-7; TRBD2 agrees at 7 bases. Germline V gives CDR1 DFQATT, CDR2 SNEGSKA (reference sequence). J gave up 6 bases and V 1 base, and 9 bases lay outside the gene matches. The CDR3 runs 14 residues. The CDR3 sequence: CSARVPGSGIEQYF. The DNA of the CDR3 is TGCAGTGCTAGAGTTCCCGGGAGCGGGATCGAGCAGTACTTC.

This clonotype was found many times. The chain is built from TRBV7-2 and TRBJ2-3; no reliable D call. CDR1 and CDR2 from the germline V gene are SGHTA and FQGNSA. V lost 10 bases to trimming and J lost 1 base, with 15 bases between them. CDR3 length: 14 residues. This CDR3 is CATVAGYGTDTQYF. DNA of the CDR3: TGTGCCACCGTAGCAGGATACGGCACAGATACGCAGTATTTT.

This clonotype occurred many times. CDR3 protein: CASSSRGTQYNEQFF. The CDR3 nucleotides are TGCGCCAGCAGCTCCCGCGGGACTCAGTACAATGAGCAGTTCTTC. This chain uses TRBV4-3 with TRBJ2-1, with a tentative D call TRBD2 (6 bases). Trimming cost V 5 bases and J 4 bases, with 15 bases left between them. Germline V gene data show CDR1 as LGHNA and CDR2 as YSLEER. This CDR3 is 15 amino acids long.

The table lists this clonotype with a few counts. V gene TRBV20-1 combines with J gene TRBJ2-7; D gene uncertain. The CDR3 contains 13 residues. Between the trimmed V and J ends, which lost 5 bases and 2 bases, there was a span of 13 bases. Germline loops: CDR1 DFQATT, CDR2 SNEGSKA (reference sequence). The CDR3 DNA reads TGCAGTGCTCGAGCGCGGCTAGCCTACGAGCAGTACTTC. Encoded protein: CSARARLAYEQYF.